Each of the 13 T cell receptor beta chains below was sequenced from the same sample in a study of OX40 agonist ivuxolimab in advanced cancers. Libraries were prepared by immunoSEQ multiplex PCR; TCRdb keeps only in-frame clonotypes and omits some of them. The table records 50,000 or so clones, approximately 95% of them present only once. The material sequenced was CD4+ or CD8+ T cells sorted from blood, taken in a trial of the OX40 agonist ivuxolimab. The receptor set was obtained from an adult with an advanced solid tumor such as melanoma, head and neck, liver or kidney cancer.

The rearrangement uses TRBV12-1 and TRBJ1-2. TRBV12-1 is a listed pseudogene. The CDR3 loop spans 16 amino acids. The chain's CDR3 is CASSFPAPPRRYGYTF. CDR3 in DNA: TGTGCCAGCAGCTTTCCGGCACCACCTCGGCGCTATGGCTACACCTTC.

The genes are TRBV7-9 and TRBJ2-1; TRBD2 matches at 8 bases. V lost 6 bases and J lost 1; bases outside the gene matches: 8. Germline V lookup: CDR1 SEHNR, CDR2 FQNEAQ (reference sequence). The CDR3 totals 16 residues. The CDR3 here is CASRPRGGRSYNEQFF. Written as DNA, the CDR3 is TGTGCCAGCAGGCCGCGGGGCGGGAGGTCCTACAATGAGCAGTTCTTC.

This chain connects TRBV25-1 to TRBJ2-2; D gene ambiguous. V was clipped by 4 bases and J by 1 base, with 4 bases between them. Germline CDR1 and CDR2: MGHDK and SYGVNS. The CDR3 spans 13 residues. The CDR3 bases are TGTGCCAGCAGTGTCGGGAACACCGGGGAGCTGTTTTTT. Protein: CASSVGNTGELFF.

The chain is built from TRBV7-9 and TRBJ2-3, with a weak D call TRBD1 (5 bases). In germline, CDR1 is SEHNR, CDR2 FQNEAQ (reference sequence). The CDR3 is made up of 18 amino acids. The V end was cut by 1 base, the J end by 2 bases, with 19 bases between. CDR3 DNA sequence: TGTGCCAGCAGCTTAGGCCCCTTGGGCCCAGGGTACACAGATACGCAGTATTTT. This encodes CASSLGPLGPGYTDTQYF.

The chain combines TRBV7-2 with TRBJ1-5; D call uncertain. There are 14 residues in the CDR3. The V gene's germline CDR1 is SGHTA and CDR2 FQGNSA. V gave up 1 base and J gave up 7 bases, with 11 bases separating them. CDR3 residues: CASSLDGSRQPQHF. The CDR3 bases are TGTGCCAGCAGCTTAGATGGATCACGGCAGCCCCAGCATTTT. Based on the CDR3 plus reference TRBV7-2 and TRBJ1-5, the full variable domain is GAGVSQSPSNKVTEKGKDVELRCDPISGHTALYWYRQSLGQGLEFLIYFQGNSAPDKSGLPSDRFSAERTGGSVSTLTIQRTQQEDSAVYLCASSLDGSRQPQHFGDGTRLSIL.

The chain recombines TRBV7-6 with TRBJ1-3; D possibly corresponds to TRBD1 (6 bases). The germline gives CDR1 SGHVS, CDR2 FNYEAQ. The CDR3 has 15 amino acids. The V end lost 5 bases, the J end lost 8 bases, and 19 bases lay between the germline ends. The DNA of the CDR3 is TGTGCCAGCAGCCCGACCGGGGGGCTGGGAGACACCATATATTTT. Protein sequence: CASSPTGGLGDTIYF. The variable domain in full, completed from reference TRBV7-6 and TRBJ1-3, reads GAGVSQSPRYKVTKRGQDVALRCDPISGHVSLYWYRQALGQGPEFLTYFNYEAQQDKSGLPNDRFSAERPEGSISTLTIQRTEQRDSAMYRCASSPTGGLGDTIYFGEGSWLTVV.

V is TRBV10-3 and J is TRBJ2-5; TRBD1 agrees at 9 bases. The germline gives CDR1 ENHRY, CDR2 SYGVKD. Trimming took 6 bases from V and 0 from J; bases not matched to a gene: 8. CDR3 length equals 16 residues. CDR3 DNA: TGTGCCATCAGGGAACAGGGGGCGGACCACCAAGAGACCCAGTACTTC. This encodes CAIREQGADHQETQYF.

The chain joins TRBV7-2 to TRBJ2-7; no reliable D call. V was clipped by 5 bases and J by 3 bases, with 8 bases between them. Germline V lookup: CDR1 SGHTA, CDR2 FQGNSA. CDR3 length equals 12 residues. The CDR3 spells CASSTTDYEQYF. The CDR3 coding sequence is TGTGCCAGCAGCACGACGGACTACGAGCAGTACTTC. Looking up the rest from reference TRBV7-2 and TRBJ2-7 gives the full variable domain: GAGVSQSPSNKVTEKGKDVELRCDPISGHTALYWYRQSLGQGLEFLIYFQGNSAPDKSGLPSDRFSAERTGGSVSTLTIQRTQQEDSAVYLCASSTTDYEQYFGPGTRLTVT.

This clone is labeled medium-sized. The genes are TRBV5-6 and TRBJ1-2; no firm D call. The CDR3 loop spans 14 amino acids. The germline gives CDR1 SGHDT, CDR2 YYEEEE. Trimming removed 4 bases from V and 4 bases from J, with 14 bases in between. The CDR3: CASSSDKGFYGYTF. The CDR3 region has the DNA TGTGCCAGCAGCAGCGACAAGGGATTCTATGGCTACACCTTC. The variable domain in full, with the rest retrieved from reference TRBV5-6 and TRBJ1-2, is DAGVTQSPTHLIKTRGQQVTLRCSPKSGHDTVSWYQQALGQGPQFIFQYYEEEERQRGNFPDRFSGHQFPNYSSELNVNALLLGDSALYLCASSSDKGFYGYTFGSGTRLTVV.

The chain combines TRBV13 with TRBJ2-3; TRBD1 agrees at 10 bases. There are 15 residues in the CDR3. The V segment lost 5 bases and the J segment 6 bases; nucleotides outside the gene matches: 8. The germline V gene has CDR1 PRHDT and CDR2 FYEKMQ (reference sequence). The CDR3 sequence is CASSLRQGAGDTQYF. The DNA of the CDR3 is TGTGCCAGCAGCCTTCGACAGGGGGCGGGGGATACGCAGTATTTT.

The chain joins TRBV7-9 to TRBJ1-3; unclear D gene. The V end lost 1 base, the J end lost 4 bases, and 5 bases lay between the germline ends. The CDR3 spans 13 residues. From germline, CDR1 is SEHNR and CDR2 FQNEAQ (reference sequence). CDR3 sequence (DNA): TGTGCCAGCAGCTTAGGGCAAGGAAACACCATATATTTT. Translation: CASSLGQGNTIYF.

The chain uses TRBV15 and TRBJ2-3, with D tentatively TRBD2 (6 bases). This CDR3 region has 18 residues. Trimming removed 3 bases from V and 1 base from J, with 20 bases in between. Looked up from germline, CDR1 is LNHNV and CDR2 is YYDKDF (reference sequence). In DNA, the CDR3 is TGTGCCACCAGCAGGAGGCCCGAGTTGAGGGAGGGCACAGATACGCAGTATTTT. Residues: CATSRRPELREGTDTQYF.

Points on this clone: Additional DNA sequences in this sample encode the identical CDR3. The chain combines TRBV27 with TRBJ2-7; weak D call: TRBD2 (6 bases). The CDR3 spans 12 residues. V was pared by 2 bases and J by 6 bases, with 8 bases between. The germline gives CDR1 MNHEY, CDR2 SMNVEV (reference sequence). CDR3 sequence: CASSLGGTEQYF. The DNA of the CDR3 is TGTGCCAGCAGTTTAGGGGGGACCGAGCAGTACTTC.